This is a list of T cell receptor beta chains from one sample in a study of T-cell memory formation after mild COVID-19. TCRdb re-called the 5' RACE reads through MiXCR, storing one row per CDR3 protein. The sample has 150,000 to 200,000 distinct CDR3 sequences, approximately 16% seen once. Sequenced sample: PBMCs or a T cell subset sorted from them (not recorded which). These receptors were taken from an adult woman who had mild COVID-19 (a few samples of this study predate the infection). Cell type and time point are not known. The CDR3 runs from the conserved cysteine through the conserved F or W. A D gene is named only where the DNA matches it firmly. The listing skips clone size in some rows; elsewhere it reads once, few, many or a size class.

.	.	TRBV7-2	TRBJ1-2	CASSPDGRAYGYTF	TGTGCCAGCAGCCCCGACGGCAGGGCCTATGGCTACACCTTC
few	.	TRBV11-1	TRBJ1-1	CASSLVGGEAFF	TGTGCCAGCAGCTTGGTGGGGGGTGAAGCTTTCTTT
.	.	TRBV12-3/TRBV12-4	TRBJ1-1	CASSLSTGEAEAFF	TGTGCCAGCAGTTTAAGTACGGGGGAGGCTGAAGCTTTCTTT
.	TRBD1	TRBV15	TRBJ2-5	CATSSPGTGGPVETQYF	TGTGCCACCAGCAGTCCCGGGACAGGGGGCCCGGTAGAGACCCAGTACTTC
few	TRBD2	TRBV12-3/TRBV12-4	TRBJ2-1	CASSLEREWNEQFF	TGTGCCAGCAGTTTGGAGCGGGAGTGGAATGAGCAGTTCTTC
few	.	TRBV7-2	TRBJ2-1	CASSSMEWNEQFF	TGTGCCAGCAGCTCCATGGAGTGGAATGAGCAGTTCTTC
.	.	TRBV15	TRBJ1-4	CATSREISATNEKLFF	TGTGCCACCAGCAGAGAGATATCTGCAACTAATGAAAAACTGTTTTTT
few	.	TRBV3-1	TRBJ1-3	CASSQEVLGNTIYF	TGTGCCAGCAGCCAAGAAGTTCTGGGAAACACCATATATTTT
few	TRBD1	TRBV6-6	TRBJ1-1	CASSYLGQSNTEAFF	TGTGCCAGCAGTTACCTGGGACAGTCGAACACTGAAGCTTTCTTT
.	.	TRBV4-2	TRBJ1-4	CASSHSVSGRPNEKLFF	TGTGCCAGCAGCCACAGCGTGTCGGGCAGGCCCAATGAAAAACTGTTTTTT
.	.	TRBV5-5	TRBJ2-3	CASSFEPTDTQYF	TGTGCCAGCAGCTTCGAGCCCACAGATACGCAGTATTTT
few	.	TRBV20-1	TRBJ2-3	CSAPIPGTTDTQYF	TGCAGTGCGCCCATCCCGGGGACCACAGATACGCAGTATTTT
.	.	TRBV13	TRBJ2-7	CASSAPARGTREQYF	TGTGCCAGCAGCGCGCCCGCCCGGGGGACCCGGGAGCAGTACTTC
.	.	TRBV7-6	TRBJ1-6	CASTSSPSGNSPLHF	TGTGCCAGCACCTCGTCGCCGAGCGGTAATTCACCCCTCCACTTT
many	.	TRBV3-1	TRBJ2-1	CASSQSTAHNEQFF	TGTGCCAGCAGCCAGTCGACGGCCCACAATGAGCAGTTCTTC
.	.	TRBV4-2	TRBJ2-7	CASSQVPGVNEQYF	TGTGCCAGCAGCCAAGTTCCGGGAGTAAACGAGCAGTACTTC
many	.	TRBV7-8	TRBJ1-1	CASSIITTVNTEAFF	TGTGCCAGCAGCATTATAACGACAGTGAACACTGAAGCTTTCTTT
.	.	TRBV11-2	TRBJ1-5	CASSLAGDYSNQPQHF	TGTGCCAGCAGCTTAGCGGGGGATTATAGCAATCAGCCCCAGCATTTT
few	TRBD1	TRBV7-8	TRBJ1-3	CASSLKDRAVTSSGNTIYF	TGTGCCAGCAGCTTAAAGGACAGGGCCGTAACCTCCTCTGGAAACACCATATATTTT
few	TRBD1	TRBV4-3	TRBJ1-2	CASSQAGTVLYGYTF	TGCGCCAGCAGCCAAGCCGGGACAGTCCTCTATGGCTACACCTTC
.	TRBD1	TRBV6-5	TRBJ2-7	CASSRQGHRMAYSYEQYF	TGTGCCAGCAGCCGACAGGGACATCGGATGGCTTACTCCTACGAGCAGTACTTC
few	.	TRBV5-5	TRBJ1-3	CASSSTRGVSGNTIYF	TGTGCCAGCAGCTCGACCCGTGGAGTATCTGGAAACACCATATATTTT
.	.	TRBV6-6	TRBJ1-3	CASSLNREGSGNTIYF	TGTGCCAGCAGTTTAAACCGGGAGGGCTCTGGAAACACCATATATTTT
.	TRBD1	TRBV18	TRBJ1-1	CASSRQGTDTEAFF	TGTGCCAGCTCCAGACAGGGAACTGACACTGAAGCTTTCTTT
.	TRBD1	TRBV7-2	TRBJ2-7	CASSLVGVSTGGYEQYF	TGTGCCAGCAGCTTAGTTGGTGTGAGTACAGGGGGATACGAGCAGTACTTC
.	.	TRBV2	TRBJ1-4	CASSDRENEKLFF	TGTGCCAGCAGCGACAGAGAGAATGAAAAACTGTTTTTT
few	.	TRBV7-9	TRBJ1-6	CASSLEGPPSPLHF	TGTGCCAGCAGCTTAGAAGGACCGCCTTCACCCCTCCACTTT
.	.	TRBV18	TRBJ1-1	CASSPPANTEAFF	TGTGCCAGCTCACCCCCCGCCAACACTGAAGCTTTCTTT
few	.	TRBV5-1	TRBJ1-2	CASSLGSGASGYGYTF	TGCGCCAGCAGCTTAGGGTCGGGAGCATCGGGCTATGGCTACACCTTC
.	.	TRBV6-6	TRBJ2-7	CASSYSREYEQYF	TGTGCCAGCAGTTACTCCCGGGAGTACGAGCAGTACTTC
.	.	TRBV7-2	TRBJ1-6	CASSGRDTYNSPLHF	TGTGCCAGCAGCGGACGGGACACCTATAATTCACCCCTCCACTTT
few	TRBD2	TRBV20-1	TRBJ2-7	CSAREIRLAASYEQYF	TGCAGTGCTAGAGAGATCAGGCTAGCGGCCTCCTACGAGCAGTACTTC
.	TRBD1	TRBV29-1	TRBJ1-2	CSAGRTGGTNYGYTF	TGCAGCGCCGGTAGGACAGGGGGTACTAACTATGGCTACACCTTC
few	.	TRBV12-3/TRBV12-4	TRBJ2-1	CASITGNEQFF	TGTGCCAGCATCACTGGGAATGAGCAGTTCTTC
.	TRBD2	TRBV7-2	TRBJ2-7	CASSLERGAAYEQYF	TGTGCCAGCAGCTTAGAGCGGGGGGCCGCCTACGAGCAGTACTTC
few	TRBD1	TRBV20-1	TRBJ2-7	CSARDRPRYEQYF	TGCAGTGCTAGGGACAGGCCCCGCTACGAGCAGTACTTC
.	.	TRBV2	TRBJ2-5	CASSGRAAGGTQYF	TGTGCCAGCAGTGGTCGCGCAGCTGGGGGGACCCAGTACTTC
few	.	TRBV7-2	TRBJ2-1	CASSPFYNEQFF	TGTGCCAGCAGCCCCTTCTACAATGAGCAGTTCTTC
.	.	TRBV7-9	TRBJ2-7	CASSLAQGPYEQYF	TGTGCCAGCAGCTTAGCTCAGGGGCCCTACGAGCAGTACTTC
few	.	TRBV9	TRBJ2-1	CASSVAGTREQFF	TGTGCCAGCAGCGTAGCAGGGACCAGAGAGCAGTTCTTC